Below, one T cell receptor (beta chain) is given with its context. Its specificity is unknown. Time point indicated: newly diagnosed, previously untreated cHL patient sample. Purification of CD4+ T cells from thawed PBMCs was achieved by magnetic negative selection. V was pared by 4 bases and J by 2 bases, with 7 bases between. The CDR3 has 12 residues. Germline V gene lookup returns CDR1 SGHDT and CDR2 YYEEEE. The source of the sample is a study of PD-1 blockade in classical Hodgkin lymphoma. Clones were read by immunoSEQ multiplex PCR, and TCRdb kept only the in-frame ones, dropping some. The sample has some 28,000 clones, more than 80% seen once. Findings and caveats of the study: At baseline, newly diagnosed patients reportedly showed less TCR diversity than healthy donors.

Material for sequencing was CD4+ T cells from blood. The sequence came from a human donor with classical Hodgkin lymphoma. V is TRBV5-6 and J is TRBJ2-7; the D gene is possibly TRBD1 (6 bases). The CDR3 coding sequence is TGTGCCAGCAGCCGACAGGCCTACGAGCAGTACTTC. Its translation is CASSRQAYEQYF.